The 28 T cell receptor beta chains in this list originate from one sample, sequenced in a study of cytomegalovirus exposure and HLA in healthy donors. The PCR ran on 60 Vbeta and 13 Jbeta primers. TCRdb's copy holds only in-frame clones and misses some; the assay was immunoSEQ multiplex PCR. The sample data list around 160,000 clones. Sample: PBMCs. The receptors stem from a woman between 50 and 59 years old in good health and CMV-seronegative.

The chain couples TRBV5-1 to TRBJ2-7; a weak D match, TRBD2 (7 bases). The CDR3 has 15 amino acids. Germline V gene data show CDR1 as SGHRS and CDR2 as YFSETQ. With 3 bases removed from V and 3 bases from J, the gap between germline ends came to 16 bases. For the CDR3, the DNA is TGCGCCAGCAGCTCTACCGGGGGAGGGGGCTACGAGCAGTACTTC. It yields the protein CASSSTGGGGYEQYF. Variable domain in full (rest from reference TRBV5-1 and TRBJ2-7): KAGVTQTPRYLIKTRGQQVTLSCSPISGHRSVSWYQQTPGQGLQFLFEYFSETQRNKGNFPGRFSGRQFSNSRSEMNVSTLELGDSALYLCASSSTGGGGYEQYFGPGTRLTVT.

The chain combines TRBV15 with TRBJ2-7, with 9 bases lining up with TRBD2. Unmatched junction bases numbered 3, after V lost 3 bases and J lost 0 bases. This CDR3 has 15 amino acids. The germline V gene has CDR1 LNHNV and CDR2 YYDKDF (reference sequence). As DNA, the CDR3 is TGTGCCACCAGCAGGACTAGCGGCAGCTCCTACGAGCAGTACTTC. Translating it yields CATSRTSGSSYEQYF.

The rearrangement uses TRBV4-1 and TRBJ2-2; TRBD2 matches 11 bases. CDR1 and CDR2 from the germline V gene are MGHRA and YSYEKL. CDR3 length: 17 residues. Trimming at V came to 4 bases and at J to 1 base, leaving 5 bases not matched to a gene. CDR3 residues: CASSPQGTSGNTGELFF. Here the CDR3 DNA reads TGCGCCAGCAGCCCACAAGGGACTAGCGGGAACACCGGGGAGCTGTTTTTT.

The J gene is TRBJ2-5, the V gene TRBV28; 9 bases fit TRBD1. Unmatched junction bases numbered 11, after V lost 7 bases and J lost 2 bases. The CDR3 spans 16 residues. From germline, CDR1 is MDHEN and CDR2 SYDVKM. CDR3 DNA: TGTGCCAGCACCACCCCGGGACAGGGTTATCAAGAGACCCAGTACTTC. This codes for CASTTPGQGYQETQYF.

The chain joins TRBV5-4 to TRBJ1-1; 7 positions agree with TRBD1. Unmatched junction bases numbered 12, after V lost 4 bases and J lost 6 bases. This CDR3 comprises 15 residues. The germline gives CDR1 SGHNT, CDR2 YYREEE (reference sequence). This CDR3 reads CASSHSGQVLAEAFF. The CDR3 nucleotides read TGTGCCAGCAGCCATTCCGGACAGGTCTTAGCTGAAGCTTTCTTT.

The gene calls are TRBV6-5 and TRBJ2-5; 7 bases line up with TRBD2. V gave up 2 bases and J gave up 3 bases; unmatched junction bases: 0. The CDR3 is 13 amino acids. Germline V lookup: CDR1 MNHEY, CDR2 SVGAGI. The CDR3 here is CASSYGGEETQYF. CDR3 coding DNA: TGTGCCAGCAGTTACGGGGGGGAAGAGACCCAGTACTTC.

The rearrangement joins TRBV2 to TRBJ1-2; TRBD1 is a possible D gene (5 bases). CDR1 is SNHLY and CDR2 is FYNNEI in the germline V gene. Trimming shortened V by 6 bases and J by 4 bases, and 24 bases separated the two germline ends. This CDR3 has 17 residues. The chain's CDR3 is CASSPYVGGEGPYGYTF. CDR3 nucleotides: TGTGCCAGCAGCCCGTATGTGGGAGGGGAGGGTCCCTATGGCTACACCTTC.

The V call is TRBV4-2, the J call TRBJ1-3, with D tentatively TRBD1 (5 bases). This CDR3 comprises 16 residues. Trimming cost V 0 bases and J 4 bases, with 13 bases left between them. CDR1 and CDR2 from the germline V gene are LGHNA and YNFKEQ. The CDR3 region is CASSQDLRAYGNTIYF. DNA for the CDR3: TGTGCCAGCAGCCAAGACCTCAGGGCGTACGGAAACACCATATATTTT.

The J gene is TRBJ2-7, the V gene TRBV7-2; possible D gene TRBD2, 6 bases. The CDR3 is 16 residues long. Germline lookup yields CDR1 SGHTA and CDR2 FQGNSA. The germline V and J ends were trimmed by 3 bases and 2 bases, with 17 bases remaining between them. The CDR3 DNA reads TGTGCCAGCAGCTTGGTATCGGCGGGGCCCGCCTACGAGCAGTACTTC. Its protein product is CASSLVSAGPAYEQYF.

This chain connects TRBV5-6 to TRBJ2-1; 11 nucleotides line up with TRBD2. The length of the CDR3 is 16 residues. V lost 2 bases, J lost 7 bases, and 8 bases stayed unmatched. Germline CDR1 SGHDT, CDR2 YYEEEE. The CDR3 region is CASSFPSGRSRNEQFF. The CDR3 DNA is TGTGCCAGCAGCTTTCCTAGCGGGAGGAGTAGAAATGAGCAGTTCTTC. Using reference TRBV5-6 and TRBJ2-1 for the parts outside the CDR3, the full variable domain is DAGVTQSPTHLIKTRGQQVTLRCSPKSGHDTVSWYQQALGQGPQFIFQYYEEEERQRGNFPDRFSGHQFPNYSSELNVNALLLGDSALYLCASSFPSGRSRNEQFFGPGTRLTVL.

The CDR3 protein is CASSLVQGASGYTF. Written as DNA, the CDR3 is TGTGCCAGCAGCTTAGTGCAGGGGGCATCAGGCTACACCTTC. The chain joins TRBV7-2 to TRBJ1-2; 8 bases are a match to TRBD1. The CDR3 spans 14 residues. Germline V gene sequence: CDR1 SGHTA, CDR2 FQGNSA. V shed 1 base and J 8 bases; nucleotides not matched to a gene: 6. The full variable domain, completed using reference TRBV7-2 and TRBJ1-2, is GAGVSQSPSNKVTEKGKDVELRCDPISGHTALYWYRQSLGQGLEFLIYFQGNSAPDKSGLPSDRFSAERTGGSVSTLTIQRTQQEDSAVYLCASSLVQGASGYTFGSGTRLTVV.

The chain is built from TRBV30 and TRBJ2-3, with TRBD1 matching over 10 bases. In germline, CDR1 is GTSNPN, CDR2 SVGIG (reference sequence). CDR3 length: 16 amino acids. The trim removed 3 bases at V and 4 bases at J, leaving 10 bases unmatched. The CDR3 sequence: CAWSAIGTGESDTQYF. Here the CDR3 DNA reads TGTGCCTGGAGCGCGATTGGGACAGGGGAATCAGATACGCAGTATTTT.

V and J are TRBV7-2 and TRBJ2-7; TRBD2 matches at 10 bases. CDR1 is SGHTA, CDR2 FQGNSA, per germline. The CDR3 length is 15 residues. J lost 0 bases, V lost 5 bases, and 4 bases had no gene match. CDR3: CASSLLAGYSYEQYF. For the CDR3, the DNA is TGTGCCAGCAGCCTACTAGCGGGATACTCCTACGAGCAGTACTTC.

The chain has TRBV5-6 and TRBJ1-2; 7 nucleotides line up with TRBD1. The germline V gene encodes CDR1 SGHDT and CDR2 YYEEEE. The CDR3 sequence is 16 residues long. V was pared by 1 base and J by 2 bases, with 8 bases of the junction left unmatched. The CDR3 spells CASSLYHRGQNYGYTF. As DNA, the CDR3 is TGTGCCAGCAGCTTGTACCACAGGGGCCAGAACTATGGCTACACCTTC.

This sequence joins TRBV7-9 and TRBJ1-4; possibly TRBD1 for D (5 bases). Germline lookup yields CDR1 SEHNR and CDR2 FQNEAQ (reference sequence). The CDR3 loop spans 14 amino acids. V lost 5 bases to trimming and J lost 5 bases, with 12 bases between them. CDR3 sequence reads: CASSPGLRNEKLFF. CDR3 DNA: TGTGCCAGCAGCCCGGGACTGCGAAATGAAAAACTGTTTTTT.

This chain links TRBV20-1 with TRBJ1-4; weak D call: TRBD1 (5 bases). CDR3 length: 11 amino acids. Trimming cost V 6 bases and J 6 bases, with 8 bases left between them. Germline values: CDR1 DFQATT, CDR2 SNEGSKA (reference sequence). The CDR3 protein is CSATEDEKLFF. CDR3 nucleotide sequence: TGCAGTGCGACAGAGGATGAAAAACTGTTTTTT.

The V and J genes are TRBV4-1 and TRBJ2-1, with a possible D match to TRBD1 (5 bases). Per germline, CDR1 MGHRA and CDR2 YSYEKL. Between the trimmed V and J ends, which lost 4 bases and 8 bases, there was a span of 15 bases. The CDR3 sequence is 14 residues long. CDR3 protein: CASSPDPQGDEQFF. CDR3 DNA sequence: TGCGCCAGCAGCCCCGACCCCCAGGGTGATGAGCAGTTCTTC.

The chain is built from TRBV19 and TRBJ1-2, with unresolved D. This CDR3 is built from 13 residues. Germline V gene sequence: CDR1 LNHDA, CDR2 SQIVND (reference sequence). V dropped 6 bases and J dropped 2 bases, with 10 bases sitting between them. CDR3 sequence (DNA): TGTGCCAGTAGCGAACGGCGGAACTATGGCTACACCTTC. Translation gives CASSERRNYGYTF.

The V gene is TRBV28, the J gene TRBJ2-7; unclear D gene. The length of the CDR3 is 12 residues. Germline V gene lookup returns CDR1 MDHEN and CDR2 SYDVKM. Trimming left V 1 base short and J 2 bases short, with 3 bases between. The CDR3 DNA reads TGTGCCAGCAGTTTATTCGCCTACGAGCAGTACTTC. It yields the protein CASSLFAYEQYF. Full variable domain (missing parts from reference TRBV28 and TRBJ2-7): DVKVTQSSRYLVKRTGEKVFLECVQDMDHENMFWYRQDPGLGLRLIYFSYDVKMKEKGDIPEGYSVSREKKERFSLILESASTNQTSMYLCASSLFAYEQYFGPGTRLTVT.

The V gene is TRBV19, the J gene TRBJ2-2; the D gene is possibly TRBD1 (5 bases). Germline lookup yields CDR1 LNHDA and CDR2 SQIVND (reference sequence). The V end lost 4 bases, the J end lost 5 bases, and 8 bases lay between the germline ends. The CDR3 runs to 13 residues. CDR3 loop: CASSRQGTGELFF. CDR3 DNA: TGTGCCAGTAGTAGGCAGGGTACCGGGGAGCTGTTTTTT.

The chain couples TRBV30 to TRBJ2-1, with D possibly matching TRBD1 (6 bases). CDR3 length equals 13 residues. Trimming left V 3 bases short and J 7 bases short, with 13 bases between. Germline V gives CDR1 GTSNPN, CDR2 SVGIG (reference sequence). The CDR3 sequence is CAWSLDRRNEQFF. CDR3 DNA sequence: TGTGCCTGGAGCCTAGACAGGAGGAATGAGCAGTTCTTC. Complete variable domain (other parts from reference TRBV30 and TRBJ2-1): SQTIHQWPATLVQPVGSPLSLECTVEGTSNPNLYWYRQAAGRGLQLLFYSVGIGQISSEVPQNLSASRPQDRQFILSSKKLLLSDSGFYLCAWSLDRRNEQFFGPGTRLTVL.

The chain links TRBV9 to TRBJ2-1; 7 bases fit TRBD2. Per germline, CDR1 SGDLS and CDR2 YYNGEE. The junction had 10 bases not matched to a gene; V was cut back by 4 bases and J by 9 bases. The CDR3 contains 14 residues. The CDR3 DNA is TGTGCCAGCAGCCCCTCTAGGAGGGAGGGTGAGCAGTTCTTC. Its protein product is CASSPSRREGEQFF. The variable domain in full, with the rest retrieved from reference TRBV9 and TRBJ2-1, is DSGVTQTPKHLITATGQRVTLRCSPRSGDLSVYWYQQSLDQGLQFLIQYYNGEERAKGNILERFSAQQFPDLHSELNLSSLELGDSALYFCASSPSRREGEQFFGPGTRLTVL.

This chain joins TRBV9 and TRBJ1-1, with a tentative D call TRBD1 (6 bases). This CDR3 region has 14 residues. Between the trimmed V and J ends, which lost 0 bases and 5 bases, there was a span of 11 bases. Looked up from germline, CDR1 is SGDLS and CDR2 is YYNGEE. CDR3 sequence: CASSVGGGGTEAFF. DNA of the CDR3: TGTGCCAGCAGCGTAGGAGGGGGTGGGACTGAAGCTTTCTTT. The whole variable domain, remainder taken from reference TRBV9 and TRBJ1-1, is DSGVTQTPKHLITATGQRVTLRCSPRSGDLSVYWYQQSLDQGLQFLIQYYNGEERAKGNILERFSAQQFPDLHSELNLSSLELGDSALYFCASSVGGGGTEAFFGQGTRLTVV.

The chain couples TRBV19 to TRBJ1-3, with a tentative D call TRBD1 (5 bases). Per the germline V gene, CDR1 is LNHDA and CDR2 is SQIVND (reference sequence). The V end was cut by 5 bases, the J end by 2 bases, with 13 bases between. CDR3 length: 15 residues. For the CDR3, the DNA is TGTGCCAGTAGTCTACTGCAGGGAACTGGAAACACCATATATTTT. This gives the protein CASSLLQGTGNTIYF.

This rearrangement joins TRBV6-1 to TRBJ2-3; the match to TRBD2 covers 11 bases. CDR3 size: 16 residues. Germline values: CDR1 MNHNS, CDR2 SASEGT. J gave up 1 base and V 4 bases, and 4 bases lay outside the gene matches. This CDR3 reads CASSGLLAGGTDTQYF. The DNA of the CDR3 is TGTGCCAGCAGTGGATTACTAGCGGGGGGCACAGATACGCAGTATTTT.

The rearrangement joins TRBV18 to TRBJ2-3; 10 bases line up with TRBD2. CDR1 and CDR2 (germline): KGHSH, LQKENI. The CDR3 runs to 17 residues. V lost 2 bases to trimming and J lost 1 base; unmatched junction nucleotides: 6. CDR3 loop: CASSPVFLAGGTDTQYF. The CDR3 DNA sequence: TGTGCCAGCTCACCAGTCTTCCTAGCGGGGGGCACAGATACGCAGTATTTT.

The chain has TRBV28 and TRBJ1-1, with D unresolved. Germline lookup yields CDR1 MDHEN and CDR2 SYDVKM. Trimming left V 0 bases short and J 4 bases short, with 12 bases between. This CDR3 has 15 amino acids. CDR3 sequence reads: CASSLWRVLGTEAFF. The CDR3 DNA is TGTGCCAGCAGTTTATGGCGGGTTCTCGGCACTGAAGCTTTCTTT.

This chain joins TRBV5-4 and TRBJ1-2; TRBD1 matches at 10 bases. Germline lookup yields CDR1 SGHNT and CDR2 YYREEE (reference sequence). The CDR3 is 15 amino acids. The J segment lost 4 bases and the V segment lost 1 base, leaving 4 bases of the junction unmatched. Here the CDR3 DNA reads TGTGCCAGCAGCTTGTTAGGACAGGGGGGCTATGGCTACACCTTC. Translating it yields CASSLLGQGGYGYTF.